The clone carrying this TCR beta chain is medium-sized within its sample. The antigen is not known. The record originates from a study of circulating CD8 cells and anti-PD-1 response in melanoma. Study-level background: Every 2 weeks, patients got 3 mg/kg nivolumab intravenously. The study's findings and limits: Under 8% of TRB clonotypes were shared between subsets at M1.

Using roughly 16 ng of total RNA, TCR libraries were made with the QIAseq Immune Repertoire TCR panel. Each CDR3 protein gets one entry after TCRdb re-called the reads with MiXCR. The profile shows roughly 990 distinct CDR3 sequences, approximately 7% of them singletons. The CDR3 is 16 residues long. Germline V gene lookup returns CDR1 MDHEN and CDR2 SYDVKM. Trimming left V 2 bases short and J 1 base short, with 11 bases between. Sorting of live CD3+CD8+TCRalphabeta+ cells by PD-1 and/or TIGIT gave four subsets. The receptor comes from a human donor with melanoma. The chain recombines TRBV28 with TRBJ2-2; D remains ambiguous. The sequences come from CD8+ T cells from PBMCs, collected at baseline or after one month of anti-PD-1 therapy (not recorded which). In DNA, the CDR3 is TGTGCCAGCAGTTTACCATCTCTCGTGAACACCGGGGAGCTGTTTTTT. This gives the protein CASSLPSLVNTGELFF.